The rows below give T cell receptor beta chains drawn from one sample of a study of shared clonotypes between healthy human individuals. Repertoires were generated with immunoSEQ multiplex PCR, while TCRdb's copy carries only in-frame clones and drops some. The data show approximately 2.3 million clones, with more than 85% seen just once and about 0.39% held by the top ten. The sequencing input was naive CD4+ T cells from PBMCs. The receptors come from a man younger than 35 in good health. Some clones in this sample may be carry-over from other donors' samples. CDR3s include the opening cysteine and the closing phenylalanine or tryptophan. A D gene is named only where the DNA matches it firmly.

TRBV6-1	-	CASSEAVSRRASGNTIYF
TRBV7-3	-	CASSLNSGDTEAFF
TRBV30	TRBD1	CAWSVYLVGGGITEAFF
TRBV4-1	-	CASSQVRGSNYGYTF
TRBV19	TRBD1	CASRGTVNTGELFF
TRBV29-1	-	CSVAGALTYEQYF
TRBV19	-	CASSKGGQPQHF
TRBV4-3	-	CASSQDLPRFDSQETQYF
TRBV5-4	-	CASSQDRPTNYGYTF
TRBV19	-	CASKEGNQPQHF
TRBV5-1	-	CASSFSAGRTEAFF
TRBV18	TRBD2	CASSPRTSGSTDTQYF
TRBV5-1	TRBD2	CASSSGLAGASETQYF
TRBV5-1	-	CASSLDPSSYEQYF
TRBV7-2	-	CASSLAPPAEQFF
TRBV7-2	-	CASSSGRLSDTQYF
TRBV7-2	-	CASSRETTGELFF
TRBV2	TRBD1	CASSEDRVGETQYF
TRBV6-5	-	CASRAAATGELFF
TRBV29-1	-	CSVGGRAKNIQYF
TRBV30	TRBD1	CAWSRQGGQPQHF
TRBV10-3	-	CAISVGTEYGYTF
TRBV6-1	-	CASRPIWGYQPQHF
TRBV5-4	TRBD2	CASSLAVDGGRVNEQFF
TRBV15	-	CATSSGDTIYEQYF
TRBV23-1	-	CAPLYEPAQRSRTGELFF
TRBV14	-	CASSLWRETQYF
TRBV6-5	-	CASSYQNADTQYF
TRBV20-1	-	CSVWPKGFF
TRBV28	TRBD1	CASSGQGKGASEAFF
TRBV18	-	CASSPPSRETQYF
TRBV19	-	CASSIGPPSGQETQYF
TRBV5-1	-	CASSLAIGTAYGYTF
TRBV28	-	CASSRGQETQYF
TRBV2	-	CASSGVLGPMRGYTF
TRBV4-2	-	CASSQDPGPWDEQFF
TRBV2	-	CASSVNHFGGEQFF
TRBV11-2	-	CASRNTGELFF
TRBV7-2	-	CASSETDWGGGYTF
TRBV2	-	CASSELREYF
TRBV19	-	CASSMGPNTEAFF
TRBV2	-	CASSPGRNSNQPQHF
TRBV18	TRBD1	CASSPRTGSNEKLFF
TRBV28	-	CASSLQGTGEQYF
TRBV7-8	TRBD2	CASSLGGIAGTYEQYF
TRBV14	-	CASSLVGLSTDTQYF
TRBV4-3	-	CASSQGIDPTSYEQYF
TRBV11-2	-	CASSLDPNTEAFF
TRBV28	TRBD1	CASSSTGGIRSGANVLTF
TRBV11-3	TRBD1	CASSLSSQQGAISNQPQHF
TRBV7-2	-	CASSTDLEETQYF
TRBV5-1	-	CASRNLLSAGELFF
TRBV5-1	-	CASKAELSSYNEQFF
TRBV28	TRBD1	CASRLPGQKNTEAFF
TRBV28	TRBD1	CASSRYLTGTGGTEQYF